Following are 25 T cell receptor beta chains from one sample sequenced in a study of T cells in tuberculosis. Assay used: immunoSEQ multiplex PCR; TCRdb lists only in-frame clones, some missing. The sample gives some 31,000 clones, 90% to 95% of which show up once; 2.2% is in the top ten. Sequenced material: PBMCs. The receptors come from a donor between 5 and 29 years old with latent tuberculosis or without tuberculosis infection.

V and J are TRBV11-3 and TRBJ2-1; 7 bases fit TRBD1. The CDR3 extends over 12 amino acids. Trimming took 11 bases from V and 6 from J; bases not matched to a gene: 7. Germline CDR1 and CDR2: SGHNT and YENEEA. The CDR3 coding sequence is TGTGCCGCCCCAGGACAGGCCAATGAGCAGTTCTTC. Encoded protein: CAAPGQANEQFF. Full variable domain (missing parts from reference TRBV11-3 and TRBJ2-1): EAGVVQSPRYKIIEKKQPVAFWCNPISGHNTLYWYLQNLGQGPELLIRYENEEAVDDSQLPKDRFSAERLKGVDSTLKIQPAELGDSAVYLCAAPGQANEQFFGPGTRLTVL.

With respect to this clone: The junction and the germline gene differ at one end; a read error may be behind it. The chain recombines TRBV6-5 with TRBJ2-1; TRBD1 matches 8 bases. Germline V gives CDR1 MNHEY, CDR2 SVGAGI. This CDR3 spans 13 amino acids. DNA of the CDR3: TGTGCCAGCAGTAACTCCGGGACAGGTGAGCAGTTCTTC. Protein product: CASSNSGTGEQFF.

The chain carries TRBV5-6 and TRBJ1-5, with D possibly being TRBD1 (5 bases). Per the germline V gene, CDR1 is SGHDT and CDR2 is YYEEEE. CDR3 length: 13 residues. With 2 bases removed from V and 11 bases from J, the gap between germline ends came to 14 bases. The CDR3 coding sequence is TGTGCCAGCAGCTTCCAGGGTGAGTTAGCCCAGCATTTT. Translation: CASSFQGELAQHF.

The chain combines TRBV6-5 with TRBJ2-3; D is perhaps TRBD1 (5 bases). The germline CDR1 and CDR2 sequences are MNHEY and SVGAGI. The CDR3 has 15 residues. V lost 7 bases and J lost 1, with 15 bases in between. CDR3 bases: TGTGCCAGCAACCCCAGACAGACCCGCACAGATACGCAGTATTTT. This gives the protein CASNPRQTRTDTQYF.

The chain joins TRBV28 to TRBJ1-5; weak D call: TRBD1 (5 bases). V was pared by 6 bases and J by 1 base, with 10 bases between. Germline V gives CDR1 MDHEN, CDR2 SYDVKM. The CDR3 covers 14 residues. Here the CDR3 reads CASSSRGSNQPQHF. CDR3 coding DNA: TGTGCCAGCAGCTCCCGGGGGAGCAATCAGCCCCAGCATTTT.

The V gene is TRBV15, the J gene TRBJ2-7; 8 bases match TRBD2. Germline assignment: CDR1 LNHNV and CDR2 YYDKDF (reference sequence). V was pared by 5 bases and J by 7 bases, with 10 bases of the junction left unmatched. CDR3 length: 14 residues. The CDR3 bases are TGTGCCACCAGCCACCGGGGTAGCGGGACGGAGCAGTACTTC. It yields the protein CATSHRGSGTEQYF. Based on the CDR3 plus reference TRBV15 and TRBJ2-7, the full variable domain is DAMVIQNPRYQVTQFGKPVTLSCSQTLNHNVMYWYQQKSSQAPKLLFHYYDKDFNNEADTPDNFQSRRPNTSFCFLDIRSPGLGDTAMYLCATSHRGSGTEQYFGPGTRLTVT.

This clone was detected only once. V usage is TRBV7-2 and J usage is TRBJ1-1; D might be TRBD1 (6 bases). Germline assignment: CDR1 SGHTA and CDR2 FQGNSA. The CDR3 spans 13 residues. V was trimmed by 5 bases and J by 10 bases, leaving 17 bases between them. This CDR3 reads CASSDPGHSRAFF. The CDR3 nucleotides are TGTGCCAGCAGCGATCCGGGACACTCTCGAGCTTTCTTT. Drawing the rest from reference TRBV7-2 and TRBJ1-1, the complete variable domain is GAGVSQSPSNKVTEKGKDVELRCDPISGHTALYWYRQSLGQGLEFLIYFQGNSAPDKSGLPSDRFSAERTGGSVSTLTIQRTQQEDSAVYLCASSDPGHSRAFFGQGTRLTVV.

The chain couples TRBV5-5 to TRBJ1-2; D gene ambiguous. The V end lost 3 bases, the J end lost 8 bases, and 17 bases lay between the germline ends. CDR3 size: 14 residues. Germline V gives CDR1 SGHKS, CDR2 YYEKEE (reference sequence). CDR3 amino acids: CASSYAGSLGGYTF. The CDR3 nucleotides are TGTGCCAGCAGCTACGCGGGATCCCTAGGCGGCTACACCTTC.

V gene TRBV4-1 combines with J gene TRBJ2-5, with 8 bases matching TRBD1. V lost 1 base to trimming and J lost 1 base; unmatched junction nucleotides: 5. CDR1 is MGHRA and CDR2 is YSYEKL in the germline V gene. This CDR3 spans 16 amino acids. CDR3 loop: CASSQGRTGIQETQYF. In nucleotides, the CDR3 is TGCGCCAGCAGCCAAGGAAGGACAGGGATCCAAGAGACCCAGTACTTC.

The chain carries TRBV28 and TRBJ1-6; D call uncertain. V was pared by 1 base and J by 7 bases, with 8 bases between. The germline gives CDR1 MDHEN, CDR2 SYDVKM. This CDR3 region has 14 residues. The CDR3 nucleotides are TGTGCCAGCAGTTTATCGGCGGCCAATTCACCCCTCCACTTT. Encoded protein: CASSLSAANSPLHF.

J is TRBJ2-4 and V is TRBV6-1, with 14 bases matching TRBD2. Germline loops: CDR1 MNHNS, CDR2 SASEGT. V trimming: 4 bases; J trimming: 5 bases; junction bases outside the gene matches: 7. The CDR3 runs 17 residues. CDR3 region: CASSGGTSGSRENIQYF. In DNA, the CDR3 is TGTGCCAGCAGTGGAGGGACTAGCGGGAGTCGGGAAAACATTCAGTACTTC.

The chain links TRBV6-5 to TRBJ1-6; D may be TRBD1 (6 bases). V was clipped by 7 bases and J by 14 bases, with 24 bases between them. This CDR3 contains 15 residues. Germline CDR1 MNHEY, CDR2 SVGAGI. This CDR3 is CASTNRAPTKSTLHF. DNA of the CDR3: TGTGCCAGCACCAACAGGGCCCCAACGAAGTCGACCCTCCACTTT.

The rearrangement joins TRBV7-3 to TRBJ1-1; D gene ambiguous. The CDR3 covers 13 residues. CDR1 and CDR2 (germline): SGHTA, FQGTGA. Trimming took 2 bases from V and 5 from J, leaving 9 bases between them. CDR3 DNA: TGTGCCAGCAGCTTACAGGTTGGGACTGAAGCTTTCTTT. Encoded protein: CASSLQVGTEAFF.

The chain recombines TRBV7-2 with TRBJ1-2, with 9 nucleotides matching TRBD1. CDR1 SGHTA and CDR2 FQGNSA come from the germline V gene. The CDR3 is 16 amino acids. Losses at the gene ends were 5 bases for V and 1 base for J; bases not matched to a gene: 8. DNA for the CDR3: TGTGCCAGCAGCCAACCGGGGACAGGGTTTAACTATGGCTACACCTTC. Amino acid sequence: CASSQPGTGFNYGYTF.

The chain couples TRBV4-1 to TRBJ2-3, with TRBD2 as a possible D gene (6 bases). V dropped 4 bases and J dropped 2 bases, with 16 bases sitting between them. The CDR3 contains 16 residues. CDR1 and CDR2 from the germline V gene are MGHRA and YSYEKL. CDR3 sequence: CASSRPLSGPTDTQYF. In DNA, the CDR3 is TGCGCCAGCAGCCGACCCCTTAGCGGACCCACAGATACGCAGTATTTT.

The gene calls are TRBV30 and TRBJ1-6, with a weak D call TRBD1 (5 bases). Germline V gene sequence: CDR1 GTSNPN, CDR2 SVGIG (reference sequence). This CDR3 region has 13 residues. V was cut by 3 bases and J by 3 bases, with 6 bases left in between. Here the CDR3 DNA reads TGTGCCTGGAGAGACAGCTATAATTCACCCCTCCACTTT. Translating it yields CAWRDSYNSPLHF.

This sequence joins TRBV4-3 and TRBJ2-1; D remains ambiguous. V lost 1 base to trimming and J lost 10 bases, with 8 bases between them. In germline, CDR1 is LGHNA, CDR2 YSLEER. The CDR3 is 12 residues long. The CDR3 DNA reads TGCGCCAGCAGCCAAGGAGGCCACGAGCAGTTCTTC. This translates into CASSQGGHEQFF.

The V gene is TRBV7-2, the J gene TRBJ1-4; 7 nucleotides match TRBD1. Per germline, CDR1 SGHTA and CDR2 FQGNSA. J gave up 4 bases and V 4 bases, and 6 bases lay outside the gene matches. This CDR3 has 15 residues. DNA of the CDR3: TGTGCCAGCAGCTCCGGACAGGTCTTTAATGAAAAACTGTTTTTT. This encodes CASSSGQVFNEKLFF.

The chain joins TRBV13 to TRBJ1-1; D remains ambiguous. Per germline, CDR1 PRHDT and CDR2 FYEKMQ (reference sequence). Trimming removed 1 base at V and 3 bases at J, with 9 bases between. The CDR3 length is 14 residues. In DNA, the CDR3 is TGTGCCAGCAGCTTAGAGCTGAACGACACTGAAGCTTTCTTT. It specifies CASSLELNDTEAFF.

Here the CDR3 DNA reads TGTGCCAGCAGTTACCCCGATCAGCCCCAGCATTTT. Amino acids: CASSYPDQPQHF. The chain recombines TRBV6-6 with TRBJ1-5; the D is unclear. The CDR3 totals 12 residues. Germline V gene data show CDR1 as MNHNY and CDR2 as SVGAGI (reference sequence). Deletions cut 2 bases from V and 5 bases from J, with 4 bases between.

In DNA form, the CDR3 reads TGCGCCAGCAGCTTCAGGGACTCCTACGAGCAGTACTTC. It yields the protein CASSFRDSYEQYF. This chain connects TRBV5-1 to TRBJ2-7; TRBD1 might be the D (5 bases). Germline CDR1 reads SGHRS; CDR2 reads YFSETQ. Trimming stripped 2 bases from V and 0 bases from J, with 6 bases between. The CDR3 is 13 amino acids. Variable domain in full (rest from reference TRBV5-1 and TRBJ2-7): KAGVTQTPRYLIKTRGQQVTLSCSPISGHRSVSWYQQTPGQGLQFLFEYFSETQRNKGNFPGRFSGRQFSNSRSEMNVSTLELGDSALYLCASSFRDSYEQYFGPGTRLTVT.

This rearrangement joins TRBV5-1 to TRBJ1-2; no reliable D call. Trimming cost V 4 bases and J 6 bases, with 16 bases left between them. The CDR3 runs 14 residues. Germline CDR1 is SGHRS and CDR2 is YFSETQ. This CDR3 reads CASSPSGPWDGYTF. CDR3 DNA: TGCGCCAGCAGCCCTTCAGGCCCTTGGGATGGCTACACCTTC.

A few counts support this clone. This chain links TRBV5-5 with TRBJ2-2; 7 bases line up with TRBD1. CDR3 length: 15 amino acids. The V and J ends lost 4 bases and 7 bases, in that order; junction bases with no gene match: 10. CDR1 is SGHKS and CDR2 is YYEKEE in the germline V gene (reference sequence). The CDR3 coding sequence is TGTGCCAGCAGCCCAGGGACAGCTTTAAGCGGGGAGCTGTTTTTT. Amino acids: CASSPGTALSGELFF. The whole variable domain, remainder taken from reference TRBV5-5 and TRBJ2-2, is DAGVTQSPTHLIKTRGQQVTLRCSPISGHKSVSWYQQVLGQGPQFIFQYYEKEERGRGNFPDRFSARQFPNYSSELNVNALLLGDSALYLCASSPGTALSGELFFGEGSRLTVL.

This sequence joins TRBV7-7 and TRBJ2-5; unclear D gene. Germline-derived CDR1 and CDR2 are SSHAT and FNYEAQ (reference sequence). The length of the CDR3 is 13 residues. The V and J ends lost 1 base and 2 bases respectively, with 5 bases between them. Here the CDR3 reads CASSLVQQETQYF. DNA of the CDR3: TGTGCCAGCAGCTTAGTACAGCAAGAGACCCAGTACTTC.

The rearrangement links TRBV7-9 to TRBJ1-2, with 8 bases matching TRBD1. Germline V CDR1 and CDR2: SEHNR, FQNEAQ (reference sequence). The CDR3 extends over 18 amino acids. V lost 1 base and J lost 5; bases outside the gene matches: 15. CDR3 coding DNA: TGTGCCAGCAGCTTAGGCCTCAGGGGGCGGAAGCTTACTTATGGCTACACCTTC. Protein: CASSLGLRGRKLTYGYTF.